The present TCR beta chain was sequenced within a study of blood T cell repertoires in COVID-19. Study as a whole: Some COVID-19 samples were acute and others convalescent; all came from the United States, Italy and Spain. The analysed material was cDNA or gDNA that came from T cells, B-cell-depleted T cells, or PBMCs.

CDR1 SNHLY and CDR2 FYNNEI come from the germline V gene. The CDR3 spans 12 residues. V lost 8 bases, J lost 7 bases, and 5 bases stayed unmatched. Original processing notes: Reference gene primer amplification yielded estimated nucleated cell counts. This table comes from immunoSEQ multiplex PCR, and its TCRdb copy is limited to in-frame clones, with some not included. Clonal size and the V and J genes are those of that table, whereas D and trimming came from the DNA. The table has approximately 220,000 clones, roughly 80% seen once. The clonotype was recovered from a woman in her twenties or thirties who had recovered from COVID-19. The rearrangement joins TRBV2 to TRBJ1-5; 7 nucleotides line up with TRBD1. Sequencing input: peripheral blood. CDR3 DNA sequence: TGTGCCAGCTCGCAGGGGGGCCAGCCCCAGCATTTT. This encodes CASSQGGQPQHF. Using reference TRBV2 and TRBJ1-5 for the parts outside the CDR3, the full variable domain is EPEVTQTPSHQVTQMGQEVILRCVPISNHLYFYWYRQILGQKVEFLVSFYNNEISEKSEIFDDQFSVERPDGSNFTLKIRSTKLEDSAMYFCASSQGGQPQHFGDGTRLSIL.